One and the same sample provided the 10 T cell receptor beta chains below, sequenced in a study of blood T cell repertoires in COVID-19. Clones were read by immunoSEQ multiplex PCR, and TCRdb kept only the in-frame ones, dropping some. The profile shows tens of thousands of clones, 79% of them singletons. Sequenced sample: peripheral blood. The receptors stem from a man in his 60s with acute or convalescent COVID-19.

The chain has TRBV15 and TRBJ2-5, with 7 bases fitting TRBD1. Per the germline V gene, CDR1 is LNHNV and CDR2 is YYDKDF (reference sequence). This CDR3 contains 17 residues. J was trimmed by 4 bases and V by 2 bases; bases with no gene match: 13. This CDR3 reads CATSRLSGTVARETQYF. CDR3 nucleotides: TGTGCCACCAGCAGATTGTCCGGGACAGTGGCCAGAGAGACCCAGTACTTC.

The chain carries TRBV4-1 and TRBJ2-5, with 11 bases matching TRBD2. The V and J ends lost 3 bases and 2 bases, in that order; junction bases with no gene match: 17. The CDR3 contains 20 residues. In germline, CDR1 is MGHRA, CDR2 YSYEKL. DNA for the CDR3: TGCGCCAGCAGCCAGGCCTATAGCGGGGGGGCCGGTTCAAAGCAAGAGACCCAGTACTTC. This sequence encodes CASSQAYSGGAGSKQETQYF.

The chain joins TRBV7-9 to TRBJ2-5, with D uncertain. The V end lost 1 base, the J end lost 13 bases, and 22 bases lay between the germline ends. CDR1 is SEHNR and CDR2 is FQNEAQ in the germline V gene (reference sequence). The CDR3 is 15 amino acids. The CDR3 spells CASSLGPPGNPLVYF. The CDR3 DNA reads TGTGCCAGCAGCTTAGGGCCCCCGGGTAACCCCTTAGTGTACTTC.

The chain uses TRBV4-3 and TRBJ1-6; D not resolved. Trimming pared 1 base from V and 0 bases from J, leaving 4 bases between. This CDR3 region has 15 residues. The germline V gene encodes CDR1 LGHNA and CDR2 YSLEER. CDR3 in DNA: TGCGCCAGCAGCCAAGGACACTCCTATAATTCACCCCTCCACTTT. It is translated as CASSQGHSYNSPLHF.

This chain uses TRBV7-2 with TRBJ2-6, with D possibly matching TRBD1 (5 bases). The CDR3 has 17 residues. Germline CDR1 SGHTA, CDR2 FQGNSA. V lost 2 bases and J 3 bases, leaving 14 bases between the germline ends. In nucleotides, the CDR3 is TGTGCCAGCAGCTTACCAAAGGGGCAGAGTGGGGCCAACGTCCTGACTTTC. Translating it yields CASSLPKGQSGANVLTF.

The chain uses TRBV6-4 and TRBJ2-1, with 14 bases matching TRBD2. The CDR3 is made up of 16 amino acids. CDR1 and CDR2 (germline): MRHNA, SNTAGT. The V and J ends lost 5 bases and 4 bases, in that order; junction bases with no gene match: 4. In DNA, the CDR3 is TGTGCCAGCAGTCGACTAGCGGGGGGGTCATACAATGAGCAGTTCTTC. The encoded protein is CASSRLAGGSYNEQFF.

In its sample, this clone was seen once. CDR3 loop: CAWSVRSLDEQYF. CDR3 nucleotide sequence: TGTGCCTGGAGTGTTCGTTCCCTTGACGAGCAGTACTTC. The chain links TRBV30 to TRBJ2-7; D call uncertain. Germline-derived CDR1 and CDR2 are GTSNPN and SVGIG (reference sequence). V was trimmed by 0 bases and J by 5 bases, leaving 11 bases between them. The CDR3 covers 13 residues.

The rearrangement uses TRBV5-4 and TRBJ1-4; 9 bases agree with TRBD1. CDR3 length: 15 residues. CDR1 is SGHNT and CDR2 is YYREEE in the germline V gene (reference sequence). V shed 0 bases and J 8 bases; nucleotides not matched to a gene: 5. CDR3 amino acids: CASSLGRTGEEKLFF. The CDR3 DNA reads TGTGCCAGCAGCTTGGGGAGGACAGGGGAAGAAAAACTGTTTTTT.

This chain links TRBV27 with TRBJ2-7, with 9 bases matching TRBD1. V dropped 3 bases and J dropped 6; count of bases not matched to a gene: 12. CDR3 length: 16 residues. CDR1 and CDR2 from the germline V gene are MNHEY and SMNVEV (reference sequence). This CDR3 reads CASSLSTGGAKSEQYF. The DNA for the CDR3 is TGTGCCAGCAGTTTGTCAACAGGGGGCGCCAAATCCGAGCAGTACTTC.

This sequence joins TRBV6-5 and TRBJ1-3; a weak D match, TRBD1 (5 bases). CDR3 length: 16 residues. Germline loops: CDR1 MNHEY, CDR2 SVGAGI. Trimming stripped 2 bases from V and 0 bases from J, with 11 bases between. The CDR3 spells CASSYAQGNSGNTIYF. The CDR3 DNA reads as TGTGCCAGCAGTTACGCCCAGGGAAACTCTGGAAACACCATATATTTT.